The clone carrying this TCR beta chain appeared a few times. The data derive from a study of blood T cell repertoires in COVID-19. In the study overall: COVID-19 samples from acute and convalescent phases originated in the United States, Italy and Spain. Sources were T cells, B-cell-depleted T cells, or PBMCs; the material itself was cDNA or gDNA.

TCRdb keeps only in-frame clones here, not all; method: immunoSEQ multiplex PCR. Among around 200,000 clones listed, around 79% were seen once. The CDR3 loop spans 18 amino acids. Germline CDR1 reads MNHEY; CDR2 reads SVGEGT. V lost 4 bases, J lost 0 bases, and 10 bases stayed unmatched. The chain couples TRBV6-2 or TRBV6-3 to TRBJ1-5; 9 bases line up with TRBD1. Sequencing was done on a sample of peripheral blood. The receptor's source is a middle-aged man who had recovered from COVID-19. The CDR3 sequence is CASSSRPGTGFSNQPQHF. The CDR3 DNA reads as TGTGCCAGCAGTTCCCGCCCCGGGACAGGGTTTAGCAATCAGCCCCAGCATTTT.